A single sample gave rise to the 13 T cell receptor beta chains below, sequenced in a study of blood T cells in healthy people across ages. Alongside a J-beta primer mix, a sample-barcoded 5' primer served in a second PCR lasting about 7 to 12 cycles. TCRdb itself ran the 5' RACE reads through MiXCR, one entry per CDR3 protein. In the table there are about 1.1 million distinct CDR3 sequences, around two fifths of which are singletons. Sequenced material: blood. These receptors came from a man younger than 35 in good health.

The sample holds a few counts of this clonotype. The chain links TRBV27 to TRBJ1-1, with 8 bases fitting TRBD1. The germline V gene encodes CDR1 MNHEY and CDR2 SMNVEV (reference sequence). The junction had 13 bases not matched to a gene; V was cut back by 6 bases and J by 1 base. The CDR3 has 17 amino acids. CDR3 region: CASRSLGSGTGNTEAFF. The CDR3 DNA reads as TGTGCCAGCAGATCTCTTGGTTCCGGGACAGGGAACACTGAAGCTTTCTTT.

The rearrangement links TRBV10-3 to TRBJ1-2, with 11 positions matching TRBD1. Germline CDR1 and CDR2: ENHRY and SYGVKD. This CDR3 is built from 14 residues. After removal of 7 bases from V and 8 bases from J, the junction contained 9 bases not matched to a gene. The CDR3 region is CAITERTGGWGYTF. The CDR3, as DNA: TGTGCCATCACCGAACGGACAGGGGGCTGGGGCTACACCTTC.

The genes are TRBV7-8 and TRBJ2-1; D remains ambiguous. Germline loops: CDR1 SGHVS, CDR2 FQNEAQ. The CDR3 has 14 residues. The ends were cut back, 1 base at V and 10 bases at J, with 14 bases in the middle. The CDR3 DNA reads as TGTGCCAGCAGCTTAGACCTGCCTGGGAAGGAGCAGTTCTTC. It translates to CASSLDLPGKEQFF.

This chain joins TRBV2 and TRBJ1-2; D is undetermined. The CDR3 has 13 residues. The germline V gene encodes CDR1 SNHLY and CDR2 FYNNEI. Trimming took 4 bases from V and 0 from J, leaving 6 bases between them. This CDR3 is CASSVLANYGYTF. The CDR3 coding sequence is TGTGCCAGCAGTGTACTAGCTAACTATGGCTACACCTTC. Drawing the rest from reference TRBV2 and TRBJ1-2, the complete variable domain is EPEVTQTPSHQVTQMGQEVILRCVPISNHLYFYWYRQILGQKVEFLVSFYNNEISEKSEIFDDQFSVERPDGSNFTLKIRSTKLEDSAMYFCASSVLANYGYTFGSGTRLTVV.

There are a few counts of this clonotype. The genes are TRBV7-9 and TRBJ1-5; 7 bases align to TRBD1. V shed 4 bases and J 4 bases; nucleotides not matched to a gene: 7. The germline V gene has CDR1 SEHNR and CDR2 FQNEAQ (reference sequence). CDR3 length equals 15 residues. DNA for the CDR3: TGTGCCAGCAGCTCGACAGGGCCACTTAATCAGCCCCAGCATTTT. Its translation: CASSSTGPLNQPQHF.

V gene TRBV6-5 combines with J gene TRBJ2-7; D is unresolved. Trimming left V 5 bases short and J 3 bases short, with 11 bases between. The CDR3 totals 13 residues. Per the germline V gene, CDR1 is MNHEY and CDR2 is SVGAGI. CDR3 coding DNA: TGTGCCAGCAGTAAGGGATTGGACTACGAGCAGTACTTC. Its protein product is CASSKGLDYEQYF.

The chain employs TRBV4-3 and TRBJ1-1, with D perhaps matching TRBD1 (5 bases). The V gene lost 0 bases and the J gene lost 5 bases, with 13 bases spanning the gap. This CDR3 is built from 15 residues. Per the germline V gene, CDR1 is LGHNA and CDR2 is YSLEER. CDR3 DNA sequence: TGCGCCAGCAGCCAAGATGGTGGGACCGGTACTGAAGCTTTCTTT. It translates to CASSQDGGTGTEAFF.

This clonotype is a singleton in its sample. One base away lies a much larger clone, so this may be a sequencing read error. The rearrangement uses TRBV27 and TRBJ1-1; 8 bases line up with TRBD1. The germline V gene encodes CDR1 MNHEY and CDR2 SMNVEV (reference sequence). V trimming: 4 bases; J trimming: 1 base; junction bases outside the gene matches: 8. The CDR3 has 16 residues. The CDR3 DNA is TGTGCCAGCAGTTCCCGGGGCAGGGGGCCGAACACTGAAGCTTTCTTT. Residues: CASSSRGRGPNTEAFF.

This chain links TRBV20-1 with TRBJ2-1; 8 bases line up with TRBD1. Trimming removed 6 bases from V and 8 bases from J; junction bases left unmatched: 3. From germline, CDR1 is DFQATT and CDR2 SNEGSKA (reference sequence). The CDR3 covers 11 residues. CDR3 nucleotides: TGCAGTGCAACGGACAGGGATGAGCAGTTCTTC. It encodes CSATDRDEQFF.

With respect to this clonotype: It is likely a read error, because the conserved phenylalanine at the end of the CDR3 is missing. The chain uses TRBV20-1 and TRBJ1-2; the match to TRBD1 covers 8 bases. There are 12 residues in the CDR3. The J segment lost 4 bases and the V segment lost 6 bases, leaving 4 bases of the junction unmatched. Germline-derived CDR1 and CDR2 are DFQATT and SNEGSKA (reference sequence). CDR3 in DNA: TGCAGTGCCTCAGACAGGGGCTATGGCTACACCTTG. Protein sequence: CSASDRGYGYTL.

This clonotype was seen more than once but under ten times. The CDR3 reads CASSYSLSKETQYF. The CDR3 DNA reads as TGTGCCAGCAGTTACTCGTTGTCCAAAGAGACCCAGTACTTC. The chain couples TRBV6-6 to TRBJ2-5, with D uncertain. The V end was cut by 0 bases, the J end by 3 bases, with 8 bases between. This CDR3 comprises 14 residues. Per the germline V gene, CDR1 is MNHNY and CDR2 is SVGAGI (reference sequence).

On this clonotype: The junction differs from germline at one of its ends, possibly a read error. V and J are TRBV4-3 and TRBJ1-4, with D unclear. From germline, CDR1 is LGHNA and CDR2 YSLEER. The length of the CDR3 is 15 residues. CDR3 bases: TGCGCCAGCAGCCAGAACGGAGCAACTAATGAAAACCTGTTTTTT. Amino acid sequence: CASSQNGATNENLFF.

The chain employs TRBV4-2 and TRBJ1-6; D not resolved. The CDR3 is made up of 14 amino acids. CDR1 and CDR2 from the germline V gene are LGHNA and YNFKEQ. Trimming took 0 bases from V and 6 from J, leaving 6 bases between them. CDR3 sequence reads: CASSQERGNSPLHF. CDR3 nucleotide sequence: TGTGCCAGCAGCCAAGAGCGGGGTAATTCACCCCTCCACTTT.